The rows below give T cell receptor beta chains drawn from one sample of a study of T cells after yellow fever vaccination. From the 5' RACE reads, TCRdb called clonotypes with MiXCR, one entry per CDR3 protein. The table shows approximately 550,000 distinct CDR3 sequences, with roughly 19% occurring only once. Material: PBMCs, obtained 15 days after the yellow fever booster vaccination. These TCRs come from a man between 25 and 39 years old who received the YFV17D yellow fever vaccine. CDR3s include the opening cysteine and the closing phenylalanine or tryptophan. A D gene is named only where the DNA matches it firmly. Expanded clones get a size class; other rows say once, few or many, or leave the size out.

CDR3nt | CDR3aa | j_gene | len | d_gene | abundance | v_gene
TGTGCCAGCAGTTGGACACCTACGAATGAGCAGTTCTTC | CASSWTPTNEQFF | TRBJ2-1 | 13 | - | - | TRBV7-9
TGCGCCAGCAGCCAAGATCGACTAGCGGGAGCTTATACAGATACGCAGTATTTT | CASSQDRLAGAYTDTQYF | TRBJ2-3 | 18 | TRBD2 | - | TRBV4-3
TGTGCCAGCAGCCGACTAGCGGACACCGGGGAGCTGTTTTTT | CASSRLADTGELFF | TRBJ2-2 | 14 | TRBD2 | - | TRBV6-1
TGCGCCAGCAGCCAAGATCGGGGCTCCAACACAGATACGCAGTATTTT | CASSQDRGSNTDTQYF | TRBJ2-3 | 16 | - | few | TRBV4-3
TGCATAGCGGGCAGAAACACCGGGGAGCTGTTTTTT | CIAGRNTGELFF | TRBJ2-2 | 12 | TRBD2 | - | TRBV20-1
TGTGCCAGCAGCTTAGAACAGTACACCGGGGAGCTGTTTTTT | CASSLEQYTGELFF | TRBJ2-2 | 14 | - | few | TRBV7-2
TGTGCCAGCAGTTACAGCGGGAGGCTCGCCTACGAGCAGTACTTC | CASSYSGRLAYEQYF | TRBJ2-7 | 15 | TRBD2 | - | TRBV6-5
TGTGCCAGCATCCCTGACGCGCGCACCGGGGAGCTGTTTTTT | CASIPDARTGELFF | TRBJ2-2 | 14 | - | - | TRBV7-9
TGTGCCAGCAGCACGATCCTAGACCGCTACGAGCAGTACTTC | CASSTILDRYEQYF | TRBJ2-7 | 14 | - | - | TRBV7-8
TGTGCCAGCAGCGCAAGGGAGGAGATATACAATGAGCAGTTCTTC | CASSAREEIYNEQFF | TRBJ2-1 | 15 | - | - | TRBV7-3
TGTGCCAGCAGCTTAAATTCGGGTTTGCGTACTGAAGCTTTCTTT | CASSLNSGLRTEAFF | TRBJ1-1 | 15 | - | few | TRBV7-3
TGCAGTGCCAAAGTATCCGGCACAGATACGCAGTATTTT | CSAKVSGTDTQYF | TRBJ2-3 | 13 | - | few | TRBV20-1
TGCAGTGCTAGAGGGGGCGGACAGTATAATTCACCCCTCCACTTT | CSARGGGQYNSPLHF | TRBJ1-6 | 15 | - | few | TRBV20-1
TGTGCCAGCCTAAAAGCGTCTGGCACAGATACGCAGTATTTT | CASLKASGTDTQYF | TRBJ2-3 | 14 | - | - | TRBV7-6
TGCAGTGCTAGAGCGGGGACAGGGGATTCACCCCTCCACTTT | CSARAGTGDSPLHF | TRBJ1-6 | 14 | TRBD1 | - | TRBV20-1
TGCAGTCCCAAGACCGGGACAGGCGACGACCAGCAGTACTTC | CSPKTGTGDDQQYF | TRBJ2-7 | 14 | TRBD1 | few | TRBV20-1
TGCAGCGTTGTAGTGACAGGCCAAGAGACCCAGTACTTC | CSVVVTGQETQYF | TRBJ2-5 | 13 | - | - | TRBV29-1
TGCAGTGCTAGAGGACAGGGCCCAGCGGGAGGATACTACGAGCAGTACTTC | CSARGQGPAGGYYEQYF | TRBJ2-7 | 17 | TRBD2 | - | TRBV20-1
TGTGCCAGCAGCGAGTCTAGCGACACAGATACGCAGTATTTT | CASSESSDTDTQYF | TRBJ2-3 | 14 | - | few | TRBV13
TGCGCCAGCAGCATGACGGGACAGGGGTCCAGCGAGCAGTACTTC | CASSMTGQGSSEQYF | TRBJ2-7 | 15 | TRBD1 | - | TRBV5-1
TGTGCCAGCAGTTACGGGCCGGTCTCCTACGAGCAGTACTTC | CASSYGPVSYEQYF | TRBJ2-7 | 14 | - | few | TRBV6-5
TGCGCCAGCAGCCAAGATCCCGACCGACACTATGGCTACACCTTC | CASSQDPDRHYGYTF | TRBJ1-2 | 15 | - | few | TRBV4-3
TGTGCCAGCAGTTTAGATTCGGGCGGGGAGCTGTTTTTT | CASSLDSGGELFF | TRBJ2-2 | 13 | - | - | TRBV12-3/TRBV12-4
TGCGCCAGCAGCTTACCTAGCGGGAGGGGGACAGATACGCAGTATTTT | CASSLPSGRGTDTQYF | TRBJ2-3 | 16 | TRBD2 | many | TRBV5-1
TGTGCCAGCAGCTTAAGACAGACCGGGGAGCTGTTTTTT | CASSLRQTGELFF | TRBJ2-2 | 13 | - | few | TRBV11-2
TGTGCCAGCAGTCCACCTACGGGATTCACCGGGGAGCTGTTTTTT | CASSPPTGFTGELFF | TRBJ2-2 | 15 | - | - | TRBV28
TGTGCCAGCAGCTTAAGTAGCGGGGGTGCACCCACCTACGAGCAGTACTTC | CASSLSSGGAPTYEQYF | TRBJ2-7 | 17 | TRBD2 | few | TRBV7-6
TGTGCCAGCAGTCCTAGGCGGGTACTCACAGATACGCAGTATTTT | CASSPRRVLTDTQYF | TRBJ2-3 | 15 | - | few | TRBV12-3/TRBV12-4
TGTGCCAGTCTCTCCAGCAAGAATGAGCAGTTCTTC | CASLSSKNEQFF | TRBJ2-1 | 12 | - | few | TRBV28
TGCAGCGTTTCCAGGGGGTTCGCTAATGAAAAACTGTTTTTT | CSVSRGFANEKLFF | TRBJ1-4 | 14 | TRBD1 | - | TRBV29-1
TGCAGCGTTGAAAGGGGGCCCTCCGAGCAGTACTTC | CSVERGPSEQYF | TRBJ2-7 | 12 | TRBD1 | few | TRBV29-1
TGTGCCAGCAACAGGGGGGGGGCAGAGACCCAGTACTTC | CASNRGGAETQYF | TRBJ2-5 | 13 | - | many | TRBV7-2
TGTGCCAGCAGTTATTTCGAAACCGGCCAAGAGACCCAGTACTTC | CASSYFETGQETQYF | TRBJ2-5 | 15 | - | many | TRBV6-2/TRBV6-3